This T cell receptor beta chain derives from a study of cytomegalovirus exposure and HLA in healthy donors (dated by TCRdb to 2015 to 2018). With respect to the entire study: An earlier analysis of several hundred of the donors reported more than 250 Gb of sequence data and approximately 110 million unique TCR beta sequences from about 200 million T cells. Roughly 310 gigabases of sequencing data and tens of millions of unique TCR sequences were included in an early release covering over 600 HLA-typed donors. Of the approximately 400 genotyped donors, 81% were placed in the genetic ancestry cluster associated with self-reported Caucasian donors. The study was designed to test whether signatures of past pathogen exposure could be identified by cataloging public T cell receptors. The study used immunosequencing to profile the T cell repertoires of several hundred subjects and linked those repertoires to cytomegalovirus serostatus. In addition to the first cohort of 666 subjects, a separate validation cohort of approximately 130 different subjects was used. High-throughput TCR immunosequencing, statistical association of individual TCRs with disease status, and machine learning were combined to predict cytomegalovirus infection status. In a later analysis, previously published TCR beta repertoires from hundreds of donors were re-analyzed and high-resolution HLA genotyping was added so that TCR occurrence patterns could be studied. In the later analysis, no new phenotypic data were used to find candidate immune exposures; instead, reliance was placed on TCR beta sequences and their occurrence across donors. An earlier analysis of roughly 600 of the donors used high-throughput TCR beta sequencing to judge whether each TCR beta V gene segment behaved as functional or pseudogenic. Donor age, sex, ethnicity and CMV serostatus were collected together with the repertoire data. A later genetic analysis used genome-wide SNP genotypes for about three fifths of the 666 donors, treating that subset as a discovery cohort. All discovery cohort repertoires had been generated using a single sequencing platform. HLA typing included class I and class II loci at four-digit resolution. Typing coverage differed by locus: A, B, C, DRB1 and DQB1 were typed in about 629-640 donors, DQA1 in 500 to 550, DPA1 in approximately 600, and DPB1 in 450 to 490. Four or five DR-DQ haplotypes were handled as single units for association and clustering, since linkage in the cohort was strong. Across 300 to 500 genotyped donors of the cohort, an average of approximately 220,000 unique TCR beta nucleotide sequences per donor were sequenced, and approximately 17% of those sequences were non-productive. Broad study findings and their caveats: In an earlier analysis of more than 500 of the donors, most TCR beta V segments appeared in productive rearrangements about 90% or about 30% of the time, broadly matching IMGT annotations. The authors suggested that the approach could potentially be extended to other disease states and immunological phenotypes. Only TCR beta chains were sequenced in this cohort, and the absence of alpha or paired-chain data limited detectable features. A further reported finding was that TCR beta sequences accurately predicted the HLA-A and HLA-B alleles for most subjects in the first cohort. According to a later analysis, most CMV-associated TCR beta chains appeared to be HLA-restricted, and the HLA associations seemed to be driven largely by CMV exposure. A few of the identified cytomegalovirus-associated TCR beta chains were confirmed in vitro to be specific for cytomegalovirus antigens. When HLA alleles, especially DR and DQ, strongly co-occurred, attributing TCR associations to individual alleles was difficult. Because HLA typing was unavailable for some donors at each locus, only the typed subset was used in association tests. A later analysis found that TCR association rates varied across HLA loci, with DRB1 alleles showing the most associated TCRs and HLA-C alleles the fewest. A later analysis associated some 17,000 TCR beta sequences with specific HLA alleles at a false discovery rate of 0.05. According to a later genetic analysis, donors in an Asian-associated ancestry cluster had fewer N-insertions in productive TCRs than the approximately 630-donor mean. A group of highly shared sequence variants was considered likely to be a technical artifact of the sequencing pipeline. In a later analysis, several top co-occurrence clusters were reported to appear linked to parvovirus B19, influenza, CMV and Epstein-Barr virus. The presence/absence analyses assumed that sequencing depth was roughly uniform across donors, and that assumption may not be true. Because the 87-base-pair reads could not distinguish some IMGT-functional V segments, including TRBV6-2 and TRBV6-3, those segments were excluded. In a later genetic analysis, a missense DCLRE1C variant was associated with V-gene and J-gene trimming of TCR beta chains, and the association was replicated in an independent cohort. While some public TCRs were present in many individuals, most TCR sequences turned up only very rarely across donors. Immune exposure information for the cohort was limited to CMV serostatus. About 17 rarely observed V segments, including chromosome 9 orphons, were excluded from the earlier analysis of about 600 of the donors because counts were too low. The classifier was reported to diagnose cytomegalovirus status with high specificity and sensitivity in both the original cohort and the validation cohort. Linkage disequilibrium might explain the correlated functional status among segregating V segments, but an unknown experimental factor could not be ruled out. In the study, some 160 TCR beta chains were listed as associated with cytomegalovirus. In a later analysis, HLA-associated TCR beta chains were found to be more clonally expanded and to have lower generation probabilities than equally common non-associated chains.

In total, 500 to 700 healthy bone marrow donors made up the cohort. At the time of sampling, all cohort members were nominally healthy, though unrecorded immune exposures were likely present. The donor was CMV seropositive and belonged to the group of 250 to 300 seropositive cohort members. Every donor gave a peripheral blood sample, and the peripheral blood mononuclear cells from that sample were used for TCR beta sequencing. The Qiagen DNeasy Blood Extraction Kit was used to extract genomic DNA from the blood cell samples. According to the germline V gene, CDR1 reads MNHNS and CDR2 reads SASEGT. The CDR3 spans 14 residues, from the cysteine through the phenylalanine. The only DNA kept is the CDR3, 42 bases in frame from the first base. Here V drops 7 bases and J drops 4 bases, and the junction holds 7 bases not matched to any gene. The library was built by means of the immunoSEQ multiplex PCR assay. The multiplex PCR relied on a mix of 60 forward primers for TCR Vbeta segments and 13 reverse primers for TCR Jbeta segments. Amplification of the CDR3 region of rearranged TCR beta genes was performed with a multiplex PCR assay on genomic DNA. On the Illumina HiSeq System, the amplified TCR beta libraries were sequenced as 87-base-pair reads. On the authors' methods: In a later analysis, around 80 million unique TCR beta chains were counted across the approximately 640 repertoires, and roughly 9.9 million of these chains were shared by at least two donors. Raw reads were error-corrected and collapsed into unique sequences by a nearest-neighbor algorithm in which closely related sequences were merged to remove PCR and sequencing errors. To assign V, D and J gene segments, CDR3 sequences were aligned to IMGT reference sequences. For a sequence to be retained, at least a six-nucleotide match to both a V gene segment and a J gene segment was required. Rearrangements were classified as productive when the CDR3 lacked stop codons and remained in frame with V and J, and all other rearrangements were classified as non-productive. Following IMGT convention, CDR3 was defined as the stretch from the second conserved V-encoded cysteine up to the conserved J-encoded phenylalanine. In an earlier analysis of more than 550 of the donors, sequences lacking an unambiguous match to a single V gene segment were excluded. An earlier analysis of under 750 of the donors called V segments functional above 56.7% productive rearrangements and segregating when the between-donor standard deviation exceeded 5%. A statistical classification framework was developed to diagnose cytomegalovirus status using the catalog of TCR beta chain sequences. In a later analysis, V and J genes were assigned by comparing TCR nucleotide sequences against IMGT/GENE-DB human TR gene sequences. A later analysis assigned CDR3 sequences and most-parsimonious VDJ recombination scenarios with the TCRdist pipeline. A later analysis defined each TCR beta chain by its CDR3 amino acid sequence plus V-gene family, and excluded reads lacking a unique V-gene family. To address suspected cross-contamination and a sequencing artifact, a later analysis removed a few hundred highly shared, low-generation-probability nucleotide sequences. In a later analysis, a clonal expansion index was calculated for each public chain from normalized within-repertoire ranks of inferred template counts. In a later analysis, generation probabilities were computed using a VDJ recombination model fitted to out-of-frame rearrangements, and the results were checked against IGoR. A later analysis scored TCR-TCR, TCR-HLA and TCR-CMV co-occurrence with hypergeometric tests, applying a repertoire-size bias correction to TCR pairs. A later analysis estimated false discovery rates by permuting HLA or CMV assignments 20 times. In a later analysis, co-occurring TCRs were grouped using DBSCAN, with TCRdist sequence similarity added in when clustering inside HLA-allele-positive subsets. For co-occurrence clustering, repertoires with fewer than 30,000 or more than 120,000 public chains were excluded, along with a handful of repertoires with anomalous nucleotide sharing. TCRdb took this table from immuneACCESS and kept in-frame rearrangements with V and J called. Such tables lack part of the clones; where checked against another copy, unresolved V genes explain under half of the gap, and the rest is unexplained. The DNA was the basis for D and trimming; V, J and clone size are from that table. Here the sample has about 130,000 clones; roughly 71% occur a single time. About 6% of the sample is taken by the ten largest.

Comment on this clone: The specificity of this receptor is unknown. Base quality data are lacking; no much larger clone is found one base away.

Sequences were obtained from PBMCs. The receptor was isolated from a woman aged 50 to 60 in good health and CMV-seropositive. Rearrangement joined TRBV6-1 to TRBJ2-4, with 7 bases in between that match TRBD2. The CDR3 in this case is CASTDWGGKNIQYF. The DNA sequence reads TGTGCCAGCACCGATTGGGGGGGGAAAAACATTCAGTACTTC.